This T cell receptor (beta chain) was sequenced during a study of metastatic and nonmetastatic thyroid tumors. About the study: Repertoire data that came from the blood and tumor or nodule tissue of malignant and benign thyroid patients were compared. The study's findings and limits: The study reportedly found significantly higher TCR beta diversity in malignant thyroid tumors than benign nodules, in blood and tumor.

Note on this clone: Its antigen remains unidentified.

Patients had received no treatment of any kind before thyroid surgery. As processed by the authors: Variation in CDR3 across clinicopathological groups served as the basis for constructing a distant-metastasis classifier in papillary thyroid cancer. TCRdb recomputed clones from the PCR reads via MiXCR. These V and J calls derive from TCRdb rather than the authors' analysis. The repertoire consists of some 7,200 clones, with approximately 30% occurring once and the leading ten covering about a quarter. The germline V gene encodes CDR1 SGDLS and CDR2 YYNGEE. The J segment lost 2 bases and the V segment lost 3 bases, leaving 12 bases of the junction unmatched. CDR3 length equals 17 residues.

The chain has TRBV9 and TRBJ2-7, with 9 positions matching TRBD1. Sample: adjacent normal tissue. The TCR sequence derives from a male donor with papillary thyroid cancer or a benign thyroid nodule (not recorded which). Some clones in this sample may be carry-over from other donors' samples. Written as DNA, the CDR3 is TGTGCCAGCAGCGCTCAGGGACAGGGCAGAGGGACCTACGAGCAGTACTTC. It specifies CASSAQGQGRGTYEQYF.